Listed below are T cell receptor beta chains from one sample, sequenced in a study of T cells after yellow fever vaccination. Each CDR3 protein is one row after TCRdb ran MiXCR on the 5' RACE reads. The table records under 70,000 distinct CDR3 sequences, approximately 6.9% of them present only once. The sample consisted of CD8+ T cells sorted from PBMCs, taken on the day of the first yellow fever vaccination. The source is a man aged 18 to 35 who received the YFV17D yellow fever vaccine. Both conserved end residues are trimmed from each CDR3.

cdr3_aa j_call v_call
ASSFDAAQRDEEDTQY TRBJ2-3 TRBV6-2/TRBV6-3
ASSQGSDGTDTQY TRBJ2-3 TRBV4-1
SVEDPGTATNEKLF TRBJ1-4 TRBV29-1
ASSPNWGTVDGYT TRBJ1-2 TRBV3-1
SAKSWRDEKLF TRBJ1-4 TRBV20-1
ATSLTGYQETQY TRBJ2-5 TRBV15
ASSQDAGGIQETQY TRBJ2-5 TRBV3-1
ASITGTYFEAF TRBJ1-1 TRBV6-5
ASSSTSGTTTYEQY TRBJ2-7 TRBV7-9
ASSLGDIYEQY TRBJ2-7 TRBV7-9
ASSYTTGLNTEAF TRBJ1-1 TRBV6-5
ASSPLGVNYGYT TRBJ1-2 TRBV27
ASCGSNYEQY TRBJ2-7 TRBV18
ASSQGRSIQY TRBJ2-4 TRBV25-1
SVTGGRTGELF TRBJ2-2 TRBV29-1
ASSLGGLAYETQY TRBJ2-5 TRBV28
ASSQDGSQGGDGYT TRBJ1-2 TRBV4-3
ASSLPGGSYNEQF TRBJ2-1 TRBV12-3/TRBV12-4
ASSLDGAAFPSGNTIY TRBJ1-3 TRBV5-1
AISDVDREDEQY TRBJ2-7 TRBV10-3
SARDHSRLAGQGYEQY TRBJ2-7 TRBV20-1
ASSGPIGLAKNIQY TRBJ2-4 TRBV6-1
ASSSGEGGKKRTQY TRBJ2-5 TRBV28